This T cell receptor beta chain is from a study of OX40 agonist ivuxolimab in advanced cancers. The CDR3 totals 17 residues. Produced via immunoSEQ multiplex PCR; TCRdb's table is partial and in-frame only. The sample yields about 30,000 clones, 70% to 85% seen once. The sample consisted of CD4+ or CD8+ T cells sorted from blood, taken in a trial of the OX40 agonist ivuxolimab. The source is an adult with an advanced solid tumor such as melanoma, head and neck, liver or kidney cancer. The rearrangement links TRBV21-1 to TRBJ2-1; the DNA was not compared with TRBD2, the D call given in the table. TRBV21-1 counts as a pseudogene. The CDR3 DNA sequence: TGTGCCAGCAGCAAAGACGAGCTAGCGCCCACCTACAATGAGCAGTTCTTC. As protein: CASSKDELAPTYNEQFF.